This TCR beta chain is from a study of cytomegalovirus exposure and HLA in healthy donors. V was cut by 0 bases and J by 3 bases, with 13 bases left in between. Germline-derived CDR1 and CDR2 are GTSNPN and SVGIG (reference sequence). This CDR3 is built from 15 residues. Study-wide points: A later analysis showed HLA-associated TCR beta chains outstripping equally common others in clonal expansion. According to reports, the classifier identified cytomegalovirus status with high specificity and sensitivity. Earlier findings revealed that most TCR beta V segments proved productive either about 90% or about 30% of the time.

PCR amplification relied on 60 Vbeta primers (plus 13 Jbeta primers). The table came from immunoSEQ multiplex PCR; TCRdb's copy has only in-frame clones and leaves some out. The sample carries some 160,000 clones, roughly 82% recorded once. As concerns this clone: Its antigen is not identified.

This receptor was obtained from a woman between 45 and 65 years old in good health and CMV-seronegative. Sequencing used PBMCs. This chain links TRBV30 with TRBJ2-3; D is possibly TRBD2 (6 bases). The CDR3 here is CAWSVLASGTDTQYF. The CDR3 region has the DNA TGTGCCTGGAGTGTCCTGGCCAGCGGGACAGATACGCAGTATTTT.